Listed below are T cell receptor beta chains from one sample, sequenced in a study of radiation and T cells in renal cell carcinoma. Some clones are missing from TCRdb's copy, which holds only in-frame ones; the method was immunoSEQ multiplex PCR. The repertoire holds approximately 31,000 clones, with 81% as singletons. Sequenced material: blood, taken from a patient whose treatment included radiotherapy and nephrectomy. The receptors here all came from a man aged 60-69 years with renal cell carcinoma. Each CDR3 is given with its conserved first and last residue. A D gene is named only where the DNA matches it firmly. Size values are once, few and many counts, or a class for expanded clones, and some rows have none.

DNA | CDR3 | size | D | J | V
TGTGCCAGCAGCGCGCGACTAGCGGGAGCGGAGACCCAGTACTTC | CASSARLAGAETQYF | . | TRBD2 | TRBJ2-5 | TRBV5-4
TGCAGCGTTGGGTGGTGGAGCACAGATACGCAGTATTTT | CSVGWWSTDTQYF | . | . | TRBJ2-3 | TRBV29-1
TGTGCCAGCAGCGCCGACCCGGGGGTCTACGAGCAGTACTTC | CASSADPGVYEQYF | . | . | TRBJ2-7 | TRBV9
TGCGCCAGCAGCTCCCAACCCGAAGGACCGCGTTCAGCCAAAAACATTCAGTACTTC | CASSSQPEGPRSAKNIQYF | . | . | TRBJ2-4 | TRBV5-1
TGTGCCAGCTCACAATTCAGTAACGACGAGCAGTACTTC | CASSQFSNDEQYF | . | . | TRBJ2-7 | TRBV18
TGCAGTGCTGGCCGGGGACAACGGAGATTT | CSAGRGQRRF | . | . | TRBJ1-4 | TRBV20-1
TGTGCCAGTATCTCACAGGGCGATGAGCAGTTCTTC | CASISQGDEQFF | once | . | TRBJ2-1 | TRBV19
TGTGCCAGCAGCCGGGACTATGAAGAGACCCAGTACTTC | CASSRDYEETQYF | . | TRBD2 | TRBJ2-5 | TRBV7-2
TGCAGCGTTGGTGGGGGTGGTCAAGAGACCCAGTACTTC | CSVGGGGQETQYF | once | . | TRBJ2-5 | TRBV29-1
TGTGCCAGCAGTTACTCCCTAGCGGGACAAGAGACCCAGTACTTC | CASSYSLAGQETQYF | . | TRBD2 | TRBJ2-5 | TRBV6-5
TGCAGCGTTGAAGTGTGGGGTTGGGAGACCCAGTACTTC | CSVEVWGWETQYF | . | . | TRBJ2-5 | TRBV29-1
TGTGCCAGCAGCGTAGACAGGGGGGAGCAGTTCTTC | CASSVDRGEQFF | . | TRBD1 | TRBJ2-1 | TRBV9
TGTGCCAGCAGCGCACCAACGTCTTGGAACACTGAAGCTTTCTTT | CASSAPTSWNTEAFF | . | . | TRBJ1-1 | TRBV9
TGCGCCAGCAGCTTGCACGGCGGGACCTCCTACAATGAGCAGTTCTTC | CASSLHGGTSYNEQFF | . | . | TRBJ2-1 | TRBV5-1
TGCGCCAGCAGCCTAATCAGGAATTCACCCCTCCACTTT | CASSLIRNSPLHF | . | . | TRBJ1-6 | TRBV5-1
TGTGCCAGCAGCTTAGACGGGGGACAGGGGGGTCCACCCCTCCACTTT | CASSLDGGQGGPPLHF | . | TRBD1 | TRBJ1-6 | TRBV13
TGTGCCAGCAGCTTTGGTTGGACAGAGACCCGACATGCGGGAAACACCATATATTTT | CASSFGWTETRHAGNTIYF | . | . | TRBJ1-3 | TRBV7-9
TGCAGCGTTGACGCGGGGTACACTGAAGCTTTCTTT | CSVDAGYTEAFF | few | . | TRBJ1-1 | TRBV29-1
TGTGCCAGCAGCTTACAGCGGGGGCTTGGCAATGAGCAGTTCTTC | CASSLQRGLGNEQFF | once | TRBD2 | TRBJ2-1 | TRBV7-3
TGTGCCATCAGTGTGGAAGGGTACAATGAGCAGTTCTTC | CAISVEGYNEQFF | . | . | TRBJ2-1 | TRBV10-3
TGTGCCAGCAGTTTAGAGGGACAGGGGGTTTGGGGCTACACCTTC | CASSLEGQGVWGYTF | . | TRBD1 | TRBJ1-2 | TRBV27
TGCGCCAGCAGCTTGACGCTAGCGGGACCGATGGATACGCAGTATTTT | CASSLTLAGPMDTQYF | . | TRBD2 | TRBJ2-3 | TRBV5-1
TGTGCCAGTAGTGCCCTCGGACAGCTCTCTGGAAACACCATATATTTT | CASSALGQLSGNTIYF | . | . | TRBJ1-3 | TRBV19
TGTGCCATCAGCAAGGGGACTAGCGGAAGCTCCTACAATGAGCAGTTCTTC | CAISKGTSGSSYNEQFF | . | TRBD2 | TRBJ2-1 | TRBV10-3
TGTGCCAGCAGCCTGGCGACAGGATTTAGTACCTACGAGCAGTACTTC | CASSLATGFSTYEQYF | . | . | TRBJ2-7 | TRBV5-5
TGTGCCAGCAGTAAGAGCGGGAGCTCCTACAATGAGCAGTTCTTC | CASSKSGSSYNEQFF | . | TRBD2 | TRBJ2-1 | TRBV2
TGTGCCAGCAGCGAGGGACTTGGGGCCAACGTCCTGACTTTC | CASSEGLGANVLTF | . | . | TRBJ2-6 | TRBV6-1
TGTGCCAGCAGTGCGCCCGGACAGGCGACCCAGTACTTC | CASSAPGQATQYF | . | TRBD1 | TRBJ2-5 | TRBV6-5
TGTGCCAGCAGAGAAAGCAGGGGCAACTATGGCTACACCTTC | CASRESRGNYGYTF | . | . | TRBJ1-2 | TRBV6-1
TGCGCCAGCAGCCAAGATTATAGAGGACGTCAGCCCCAGCATTTT | CASSQDYRGRQPQHF | . | . | TRBJ1-5 | TRBV4-1
TGTGCCAGCAGCTTAATTATCGGCGGGATGATTTACGAGCAGTACTTC | CASSLIIGGMIYEQYF | medium-sized | . | TRBJ2-7 | TRBV7-8
TGTGCCAACCTCCCTCTCGGCTGGGCTAATGAAAAACTGTTTTTT | CANLPLGWANEKLFF | . | . | TRBJ1-4 | TRBV7-6
TGTGCCAGCAGTCCAGCAGGGAGTGATACGCAGTATTTT | CASSPAGSDTQYF | . | . | TRBJ2-3 | TRBV27
TGTGCCAGCAGCCAACGAGGGGGCGTATACTATGGCTACACCTTC | CASSQRGGVYYGYTF | . | TRBD1 | TRBJ1-2 | TRBV5-5